These 21 T cell receptor beta chains share one sample of origin, sequenced in a study of CD8 T cells in ankylosing spondylitis. One entry per CDR3 protein results from TCRdb running MiXCR on the 5' RACE reads. The sample lists around 250,000 distinct CDR3 sequences, around 11% seen once, with around 7% in the top ten. The specimen sequenced was blood, either unsorted or a sorted T cell fraction (not recorded which). Every receptor here comes from a male donor with ankylosing spondylitis or in good health (not recorded which).

The CDR3 nucleotides are TGTGCCAGCAGCACTCCCGTCCCAGCGGGCAACTCCTACGAGCAGTACTTC. Residues: CASSTPVPAGNSYEQYF. The chain joins TRBV21-1 to TRBJ2-7; TRBD2, as called in the table, went unchecked against the DNA. TRBV21-1 counts as a pseudogene. This CDR3 has 17 residues.

A few counts support this clonotype. This chain connects TRBV5-4 to TRBJ2-3, with 8 bases identical to TRBD1. CDR1 and CDR2 (germline): SGHNT, YYREEE (reference sequence). This CDR3 is 17 amino acids long. With V trimmed by 4 bases and J by 10 bases, 20 bases remained unmatched. CDR3 nucleotide sequence: TGTGCCAGCAGCGTGAAACCTCTCAGGGGGCCGGGGTCGTCGCAGTATTTT. Its protein product is CASSVKPLRGPGSSQYF.

This clonotype was seen at least ten times. This chain joins TRBV20-1 and TRBJ1-2, with 8 bases aligning to TRBD1. Unmatched junction bases numbered 13, after V lost 3 bases and J lost 7 bases. The germline CDR1 and CDR2 sequences are DFQATT and SNEGSKA (reference sequence). The CDR3 is 15 amino acids. The CDR3 loop reads CSASQGGQVSSGYTF. In nucleotides, the CDR3 is TGCAGTGCTAGTCAAGGGGGACAGGTTTCGTCTGGCTACACCTTC.

This clonotype has at least ten counts. The genes are TRBV24-1 and TRBJ1-6; no firm D call. Trimming took off 8 bases at V and 7 bases at J, with 11 bases between the two ends. This CDR3 spans 13 amino acids. Germline V CDR1 and CDR2: KGHDR, SFDVKD. The CDR3 spells CATTTANNSPLHF. DNA of the CDR3: TGTGCCACCACGACCGCGAACAATTCACCCCTCCACTTT.

The table lists this clonotype with a few counts. The chain is built from TRBV29-1 and TRBJ2-1; 13 bases are shared with TRBD2. V lost 4 bases and J lost 1; bases outside the gene matches: 1. The CDR3 consists of 15 residues. The germline V gene has CDR1 SQVTM and CDR2 ANQGSEA. CDR3 nucleotides: TGCAGCGTTGTGGGACTAGCGGGGTCCTACAATGAGCAGTTCTTC. Its translation is CSVVGLAGSYNEQFF.

The chain carries TRBV7-9 and TRBJ2-3; the D is unclear. V was cut by 0 bases and J by 2 bases, with 6 bases left in between. This CDR3 has 14 residues. Germline CDR1 SEHNR, CDR2 FQNEAQ (reference sequence). The DNA for the CDR3 is TGTGCCAGCAGCTTAGCGGGCCTCACAGATACGCAGTATTTT. It translates to CASSLAGLTDTQYF.

At least ten counts were recorded for this clonotype. This chain links TRBV14 with TRBJ2-1; 10 positions match TRBD1. Germline CDR1 SGHDN, CDR2 FVKESK. This CDR3 is 13 amino acids long. J gave up 7 bases and V 8 bases, and 5 bases lay outside the gene matches. DNA of the CDR3: TGTGCCAGCCGGGACAGGGGAATGAATGAGCAGTTCTTC. Its translation: CASRDRGMNEQFF.

The chain employs TRBV10-3 and TRBJ1-2; D may be TRBD1 (6 bases). The germline V gene has CDR1 ENHRY and CDR2 SYGVKD. V was cut by 2 bases and J by 1 base, with 11 bases left in between. This CDR3 has 15 residues. CDR3 coding DNA: TGTGCCATCAGTGAGCCGGGGACATTTAACTATGGCTACACCTTC. As protein: CAISEPGTFNYGYTF.

This clonotype occurred many times. The chain joins TRBV15 to TRBJ2-7; D is perhaps TRBD2 (6 bases). This CDR3 has 15 amino acids. V was clipped by 0 bases and J by 2 bases, with 11 bases between them. Germline V CDR1 and CDR2: LNHNV, YYDKDF (reference sequence). The CDR3 sequence: CATSREGGTTYEQYF. The CDR3 DNA is TGTGCCACCAGCAGAGAGGGAGGAACCACCTACGAGCAGTACTTC.

This clonotype has a count of ten or more. The CDR3 DNA follows: TGTGCCAGCGTGGTTGTGCGGGAGGGCCCCCACGAGCAGTACTTC. Its translation: CASVVVREGPHEQYF. This chain uses TRBV4-2 with TRBJ2-7; 9 nucleotides agree with TRBD2. The germline gives CDR1 LGHNA, CDR2 YNFKEQ. The trim removed 8 bases at V and 5 bases at J, leaving 13 bases unmatched. The CDR3 has 15 amino acids.

This clonotype showed up many times. The chain couples TRBV5-1 to TRBJ2-5; TRBD2 matches at 13 bases. V lost 4 bases and J lost 3; bases outside the gene matches: 3. Germline V CDR1 and CDR2: SGHRS, YFSETQ. CDR3 length: 15 amino acids. The CDR3 spells CASSRGTSGEETQYF. The CDR3 bases are TGCGCCAGCAGCCGTGGGACTAGCGGGGAAGAGACCCAGTACTTC.

The chain couples TRBV4-1 to TRBJ2-5; D may be TRBD1 or TRBD2 (5 bases each). This CDR3 is 16 amino acids long. The ends were cut back, 4 bases at V and 5 bases at J, with 20 bases in the middle. Germline CDR1 MGHRA, CDR2 YSYEKL. The CDR3 DNA reads as TGCGCCAGCAGCCGCGGGTCATGGGGCCAGTCGGAGACCCAGTACTTC. It specifies CASSRGSWGQSETQYF.

There are many counts of this clonotype. V usage is TRBV7-9 and J usage is TRBJ2-7; D is unresolved. The length of the CDR3 is 13 residues. Germline V gene sequence: CDR1 SEHNR, CDR2 FQNEAQ (reference sequence). V gave up 7 bases and J gave up 6 bases, with 16 bases separating them. CDR3: CASTHGGLGEQYF. As DNA, the CDR3 is TGTGCCAGCACCCATGGTGGGTTGGGCGAGCAGTACTTC.

This clonotype was counted ten times or more. The chain has TRBV29-1 and TRBJ2-5; TRBD1 is a possible D gene (5 bases). Trimming cost V 6 bases and J 0 bases, with 17 bases left between them. This CDR3 is 15 amino acids long. CDR1 and CDR2 (germline): SQVTM, ANQGSEA. The CDR3 sequence: CSVGLTDEYQETQYF. The CDR3 bases are TGCAGCGTGGGGTTGACAGACGAGTACCAAGAGACCCAGTACTTC. Using reference TRBV29-1 and TRBJ2-5 for the parts outside the CDR3, the full variable domain is SAVISQKPSRDICQRGTSLTIQCQVDSQVTMMFWYRQQPGQSLTLIATANQGSEATYESGFVIDKFPISRPNLTFSTLTVSNMSPEDSSIYLCSVGLTDEYQETQYFGPGTRLLVL.

In this sample, this clonotype turned up many times. V is TRBV7-3 and J is TRBJ2-5; D is unclear. V was clipped by 5 bases and J by 1 base, with 8 bases between them. The V gene's germline CDR1 is SGHTA and CDR2 FQGTGA. The CDR3 is made up of 13 amino acids. The CDR3 coding sequence is TGTGCCAGCAGCACCTCACCCCAAGAGACCCAGTACTTC. Translating it yields CASSTSPQETQYF.

This clonotype was recorded at least ten times. This chain joins TRBV27 and TRBJ2-2; D ambiguous. CDR3 length: 14 residues. Trimming removed 5 bases at V and 7 bases at J, with 14 bases between. CDR1 and CDR2 from the germline V gene are MNHEY and SMNVEV (reference sequence). CDR3 sequence reads: CASSPVSWVGELFF. CDR3 DNA: TGTGCCAGCAGTCCAGTTTCTTGGGTCGGGGAGCTGTTTTTT.

This clonotype was recorded many times. The gene calls are TRBV12-3 or TRBV12-4 and TRBJ1-3; D is possibly TRBD1 (6 bases). The ends were cut back, 7 bases at V and 4 bases at J, with 11 bases in the middle. The CDR3 contains 13 residues. The CDR3 DNA reads as TGTGCCAGCATACAGGGTACAGGAAACACCATATATTTT. Translated: CASIQGTGNTIYF.

Many counts were recorded for this clonotype. The chain couples TRBV5-1 to TRBJ2-5; 8 bases line up with TRBD1. The V gene end was trimmed by 1 base and the J gene end by 5 bases; junction bases not matched to a gene: 7. This CDR3 spans 15 amino acids. Germline CDR1 and CDR2: SGHRS and YFSETQ. The CDR3 sequence: CASSLSRQGRETQYF. The DNA of the CDR3 is TGCGCCAGCAGCTTGTCAAGACAGGGGAGGGAGACCCAGTACTTC.

This clonotype appeared a few times. The V call is TRBV6-5, the J call TRBJ1-5; a weak D match, TRBD1 (5 bases). This CDR3 spans 19 amino acids. Germline V gene sequence: CDR1 MNHEY, CDR2 SVGAGI. Trimming took 4 bases from V and 0 from J, leaving 22 bases between them. As DNA, the CDR3 is TGTGCCAGCAGTTCAACTCGCGGGGACGGATGGTATAGCAATCAGCCCCAGCATTTT. Its protein is CASSSTRGDGWYSNQPQHF.

This clonotype has at least ten counts. The gene calls are TRBV6-5 and TRBJ1-2, with D unresolved. Trimming cost V 2 bases and J 1 base, with 11 bases left between them. This CDR3 comprises 15 residues. Germline V gene data show CDR1 as MNHEY and CDR2 as SVGAGI. The CDR3 sequence: CASSYSTDINYGYTF. The DNA for the CDR3 is TGTGCCAGCAGTTACAGCACAGACATTAACTATGGCTACACCTTC.

This clonotype has ten or more counts. The genes are TRBV5-1 and TRBJ1-2, with 8 positions matching TRBD1. Germline loops: CDR1 SGHRS, CDR2 YFSETQ. The CDR3 is 15 residues long. Losses at the gene ends were 3 bases for V and 10 bases for J; bases not matched to a gene: 14. CDR3: CASSSTLRDRPSYTF. The CDR3 DNA reads as TGCGCCAGCAGCTCTACTCTCCGGGACAGGCCCTCCTACACCTTC.